Below are 31 T cell receptor beta chains sequenced from a single sample in a study of blood T cell repertoires in COVID-19. TCRdb's table, derived via immunoSEQ multiplex PCR, lists solely in-frame clones and lacks some. In the table there are around 110,000 clones, about nine tenths of which are singletons. The sequenced sample was peripheral blood. Every receptor here comes from a woman in her twenties or thirties with acute or convalescent COVID-19.

The rearrangement joins TRBV14 to TRBJ2-4; 7 nucleotides line up with TRBD2. The CDR3 runs to 14 residues. J lost 4 bases, V lost 6 bases, and 6 bases had no gene match. The germline V gene has CDR1 SGHDN and CDR2 FVKESK. The CDR3 region is CASSAGTTKNIQYF. Written as DNA, the CDR3 is TGTGCCAGCAGTGCCGGGACTACTAAAAACATTCAGTACTTC.

The chain couples TRBV5-1 to TRBJ1-3; a possible D gene is TRBD1 (5 bases). The CDR3 totals 16 residues. Germline loops: CDR1 SGHRS, CDR2 YFSETQ. The ends were cut back, 0 bases at V and 3 bases at J, with 13 bases in the middle. The DNA for the CDR3 is TGCGCCAGCAGCTTGGCCGGCGGGGGAGGTGGAAACACCATATATTTT. It translates to CASSLAGGGGGNTIYF.

This clone was detected once. V usage is TRBV11-3 and J usage is TRBJ2-3; a possible D gene is TRBD2 (7 bases). CDR3 length: 15 amino acids. V was cut by 5 bases and J by 3 bases, with 15 bases left in between. From germline, CDR1 is SGHNT and CDR2 YENEEA. The CDR3 coding sequence is TGTGCCAGCAGCCCCGGGGGGACACTGACAGATACGCAGTATTTT. It specifies CASSPGGTLTDTQYF.

The V and J genes are TRBV6-6 and TRBJ2-2; weak D call: TRBD2 (7 bases). The germline V and J ends were trimmed by 10 bases and 4 bases, with 19 bases remaining between them. The CDR3 runs to 15 residues. CDR1 and CDR2 from the germline V gene are MNHNY and SVGAGI (reference sequence). This CDR3 reads CATKGWGGFTGELFF. In nucleotides, the CDR3 is TGTGCCACCAAGGGCTGGGGGGGCTTCACCGGGGAGCTGTTTTTT.

The chain combines TRBV7-3 with TRBJ2-1; D may be TRBD1 (6 bases). Trimming removed 2 bases at V and 5 bases at J, with 10 bases between. There are 14 residues in the CDR3. CDR1 and CDR2 from the germline V gene are SGHTA and FQGTGA. CDR3 DNA: TGTGCCAGCAGCTTAGGGGGCCCCAACAATGAGCAGTTCTTC. Translated, it gives CASSLGGPNNEQFF.

The J gene is TRBJ1-6, the V gene TRBV5-1, with 10 bases matching TRBD1. Germline CDR1 SGHRS, CDR2 YFSETQ. Trimming at V came to 4 bases and at J to 10 bases, leaving 11 bases not matched to a gene. The CDR3 spans 16 residues. Here the CDR3 DNA reads TGCGCCAGCAGCCGACCCGGGACAGGGGAATACTCACCCCTCCACTTT. As protein: CASSRPGTGEYSPLHF.

This chain joins TRBV6-2 or TRBV6-3 and TRBJ2-1, with 10 bases that match TRBD2. Germline assignment: CDR1 MNHEY and CDR2 SVGEGT. This CDR3 region has 18 residues. J lost 0 bases, V lost 5 bases, and 10 bases had no gene match. DNA for the CDR3: TGTGCCAGCAGTCAGAGGCTAGCGGGAGTCAGCTCCTACAATGAGCAGTTCTTC. Its translation is CASSQRLAGVSSYNEQFF.

The rearrangement joins TRBV7-6 to TRBJ1-3; no clear D gene. The CDR3 length is 16 residues. Germline V gene sequence: CDR1 SGHVS, CDR2 FNYEAQ. The germline V and J ends were trimmed by 4 bases and 0 bases, with 13 bases remaining between them. The CDR3 region is CASSSPGLSSGNTIYF. CDR3 nucleotides: TGTGCCAGCAGCTCTCCAGGCTTGAGCTCTGGAAACACCATATATTTT.

This clone rates as medium-sized. The V and J genes are TRBV6-4 and TRBJ1-5; 8 positions match TRBD1. Trimming cost V 3 bases and J 0 bases; bases outside gene matches: 7. Germline V gene lookup returns CDR1 MRHNA and CDR2 SNTAGT. The CDR3 is 17 amino acids. CDR3 amino acids: CASSDRGQDYSNQPQHF. Here the CDR3 DNA reads TGTGCCAGCAGTGATAGGGGACAGGATTATAGCAATCAGCCCCAGCATTTT.

Written as DNA, the CDR3 is TGTGCCAGCAGCCGACTTCAAGGCTACAATGAGCAGTTCTTC. This translates into CASSRLQGYNEQFF. This rearrangement joins TRBV27 to TRBJ2-1; D unclear. CDR1 is MNHEY and CDR2 is SMNVEV in the germline V gene (reference sequence). The CDR3 is made up of 14 amino acids. Trimming removed 6 bases at V and 3 bases at J, with 12 bases between.

The chain carries TRBV5-8 and TRBJ2-1, with 10 bases identical to TRBD1. This CDR3 comprises 15 residues. J was trimmed by 8 bases and V by 2 bases; bases with no gene match: 7. From germline, CDR1 is SGHTS and CDR2 YDEGEE. The CDR3 reads CASSLPGQGLHEQFF. CDR3 sequence (DNA): TGTGCCAGCAGCTTACCGGGACAGGGGTTACATGAGCAGTTCTTC.

CDR3 region: CAWTPLRGVNTEAFF. Here the CDR3 DNA reads TGTGCCTGGACCCCGCTCCGGGGGGTGAACACTGAAGCTTTCTTT. V gene TRBV30 combines with J gene TRBJ1-1, with D tentatively TRBD1 (5 bases). The V end was cut by 4 bases, the J end by 0 bases, with 15 bases between. This CDR3 comprises 15 residues. Germline values: CDR1 GTSNPN, CDR2 SVGIG (reference sequence).

This CDR3 is CAIGGTGPPGELFF. The CDR3 DNA is TGTGCCATCGGGGGGACAGGCCCCCCCGGGGAGCTGTTTTTT. The V gene is TRBV10-3, the J gene TRBJ2-2, with 8 bases identical to TRBD1. The J segment lost 6 bases and the V segment lost 8 bases, leaving 8 bases of the junction unmatched. Germline CDR1 is ENHRY and CDR2 is SYGVKD. The CDR3 consists of 14 residues.

The chain joins TRBV7-9 to TRBJ2-3; 8 nucleotides align to TRBD2. With V trimmed by 2 bases and J by 3 bases, 4 bases remained unmatched. The CDR3 is 15 amino acids. The germline CDR1 and CDR2 sequences are SEHNR and FQNEAQ (reference sequence). DNA for the CDR3: TGTGCCAGCAGCTTATCCGGGGGGGCAACAGATACGCAGTATTTT. This translates into CASSLSGGATDTQYF.

The chain employs TRBV15 and TRBJ2-2, with 11 bases lining up with TRBD2. This CDR3 has 19 residues. Germline V CDR1 and CDR2: LNHNV, YYDKDF (reference sequence). Trimming took 1 base from V and 7 from J; bases not matched to a gene: 14. The CDR3 here is CATSRGGTSGSGQVGELFF. Written as DNA, the CDR3 is TGTGCCACCAGCAGAGGAGGTACTAGCGGGAGCGGCCAGGTCGGGGAGCTGTTTTTT.

The chain combines TRBV6-2 or TRBV6-3 with TRBJ2-3, with 13 bases aligning to TRBD2. This CDR3 is 18 amino acids long. V shed 5 bases and J 1 base; nucleotides not matched to a gene: 9. Germline assignment: CDR1 MNHEY and CDR2 SVGEGT. In DNA, the CDR3 is TGTGCCAGCAGTCGCCGAGGACTAGCGGGGGCCCGCACAGATACGCAGTATTTT. Amino acids: CASSRRGLAGARTDTQYF.

In regard to this clone: Distinct nucleotide sequences in the sample also encode this CDR3. The chain joins TRBV7-6 to TRBJ2-1, with 10 bases lining up with TRBD1. V was clipped by 5 bases and J by 3 bases; unmatched bases: 7. The V gene's germline CDR1 is SGHVS and CDR2 FNYEAQ. The CDR3 totals 16 residues. The CDR3 region is CASSPVGTGDYNEQFF. The DNA of the CDR3 is TGTGCCAGCAGCCCGGTGGGGACAGGGGACTACAATGAGCAGTTCTTC.

This chain connects TRBV18 to TRBJ1-2, with TRBD1 matching over 11 bases. This CDR3 has 13 amino acids. Unmatched junction bases numbered 1, after V lost 4 bases and J lost 6 bases. Germline V gene data show CDR1 as KGHSH and CDR2 as LQKENI. This CDR3 reads CASSQGQGDGYTF. In DNA, the CDR3 is TGTGCCAGCTCACAGGGACAGGGGGATGGCTACACCTTC.

The chain carries TRBV9 and TRBJ1-4; D remains unclear. V lost 4 bases and J 7 bases, leaving 20 bases between the germline ends. CDR1 SGDLS and CDR2 YYNGEE come from the germline V gene. The CDR3 extends over 16 amino acids. The CDR3 DNA is TGTGCCAGCAGCCCCCACCATACCGGGGTTGGTGAAAAACTGTTTTTT. Translation: CASSPHHTGVGEKLFF.

The chain carries TRBV7-2 and TRBJ1-1; 8 bases align to TRBD1. The CDR3 is made up of 16 amino acids. V trimming: 5 bases; J trimming: 7 bases; junction bases outside the gene matches: 15. Germline CDR1 and CDR2: SGHTA and FQGNSA. CDR3 DNA sequence: TGTGCCAGCAGCCCGAGGGACAGGACTACCTCCCATGAAGCTTTCTTT. It translates to CASSPRDRTTSHEAFF. The whole variable domain, remainder taken from reference TRBV7-2 and TRBJ1-1, is GAGVSQSPSNKVTEKGKDVELRCDPISGHTALYWYRQSLGQGLEFLIYFQGNSAPDKSGLPSDRFSAERTGGSVSTLTIQRTQQEDSAVYLCASSPRDRTTSHEAFFGQGTRLTVV.

This chain uses TRBV14 with TRBJ2-7, with TRBD2 matching over 9 bases. CDR3 length equals 16 residues. V lost 4 bases and J lost 2; bases outside the gene matches: 9. CDR1 is SGHDN and CDR2 is FVKESK in the germline V gene. The DNA of the CDR3 is TGTGCCAGCAGCCCATATAGTAGCGGGAGCCCCTACGAGCAGTACTTC. Translated, it gives CASSPYSSGSPYEQYF. The full variable domain, with the rest looked up from reference TRBV14 and TRBJ2-7, is EAGVTQFPSHSVIEKGQTVTLRCDPISGHDNLYWYRRVMGKEIKFLLHFVKESKQDESGMPNNRFLAERTGGTYSTLKVQPAELEDSGVYFCASSPYSSGSPYEQYFGPGTRLTVT.

The chain recombines TRBV4-3 with TRBJ1-2; D remains ambiguous. V was trimmed by 0 bases and J by 2 bases, leaving 7 bases between them. The CDR3 is made up of 14 amino acids. Germline values: CDR1 LGHNA, CDR2 YSLEER. CDR3 bases: TGCGCCAGCAGCCAAGATACACTAAACTATGGCTACACCTTC. As protein: CASSQDTLNYGYTF.

This clone was seen only once. The chain combines TRBV9 with TRBJ2-3; D gene uncertain. The CDR3 is 13 amino acids. Germline V lookup: CDR1 SGDLS, CDR2 YYNGEE. The V end lost 1 base, the J end lost 4 bases, and 7 bases lay between the germline ends. CDR3 protein: CASSVSFSDTQYF. DNA for the CDR3: TGTGCCAGCAGCGTATCCTTTTCAGATACGCAGTATTTT.

The gene calls are TRBV18 and TRBJ1-2; 7 bases align to TRBD1. V shed 3 bases, J shed 2 bases, and the junction held 6 bases outside the gene matches. Germline V gene data show CDR1 as KGHSH and CDR2 as LQKENI. The CDR3 spans 15 residues. This CDR3 is CASSPGTDLNYGYTF. Written as DNA, the CDR3 is TGTGCCAGCTCACCGGGGACAGACTTAAACTATGGCTACACCTTC.

J is TRBJ1-4 and V is TRBV4-1; D is uncertain. The CDR3 has 15 amino acids. Per the germline V gene, CDR1 is MGHRA and CDR2 is YSYEKL. Trimming took 0 bases from V and 0 from J, leaving 5 bases between them. The CDR3 spells CASSQETTTNEKLFF. Here the CDR3 DNA reads TGCGCCAGCAGCCAAGAAACAACAACTAATGAAAAACTGTTTTTT.

The V and J genes are TRBV28 and TRBJ1-2; tentative D call: TRBD1 (5 bases). CDR1 and CDR2 from the germline V gene are MDHEN and SYDVKM. V was trimmed by 5 bases and J by 6 bases, leaving 16 bases between them. This CDR3 is 14 amino acids long. In DNA, the CDR3 is TGTGCCAGCAGTACCCCGACAGAAACTGATGGCTACACCTTC. Amino acids: CASSTPTETDGYTF.

The chain recombines TRBV7-3 with TRBJ2-2; D is unresolved. Germline V CDR1 and CDR2: SGHTA, FQGTGA. The germline V and J ends were trimmed by 0 bases and 2 bases, with 13 bases remaining between them. The CDR3 length is 17 residues. The CDR3 loop reads CASSLTEAAANTGELFF. In DNA, the CDR3 is TGTGCCAGCAGCTTAACAGAGGCGGCAGCCAACACCGGGGAGCTGTTTTTT.

V usage is TRBV25-1 and J usage is TRBJ2-5; D gene uncertain. CDR1 and CDR2 (germline): MGHDK, SYGVNS. Between the trimmed V and J ends, which lost 2 bases and 2 bases, there was a span of 9 bases. This CDR3 is built from 14 residues. CDR3: CASSERPRQETQYF. The CDR3 coding sequence is TGTGCCAGCAGTGAACGCCCGAGGCAAGAGACCCAGTACTTC.

The rearrangement uses TRBV11-2 and TRBJ1-2; D ambiguous. The CDR3 loop spans 14 amino acids. Germline CDR1 is SGHAT and CDR2 is FQNNGV. Trimming cost V 5 bases and J 5 bases, with 15 bases left between them. This CDR3 is CASSLYRGPYGYTF. In DNA form, the CDR3 reads TGTGCCAGCAGCCTCTACCGAGGTCCTTATGGCTACACCTTC.

The V and J genes are TRBV4-1 and TRBJ1-5, with D maybe TRBD1 (6 bases). Trimming shortened V by 2 bases and J by 6 bases, and 23 bases separated the two germline ends. Germline lookup yields CDR1 MGHRA and CDR2 YSYEKL. This CDR3 region has 18 residues. Written as DNA, the CDR3 is TGCGCCAGCAGCCAATTTGTCACAGGGTACGGAGAGAGTCAGCCCCAGCATTTT. It specifies CASSQFVTGYGESQPQHF.

The rearrangement uses TRBV29-1 and TRBJ2-7; TRBD2 aligns across 11 bases. V shed 3 bases and J 4 bases; nucleotides not matched to a gene: 2. Germline CDR1 and CDR2: SQVTM and ANQGSEA. The CDR3 length is 13 residues. The CDR3 protein is CSVEGLAAYEQYF. Here the CDR3 DNA reads TGCAGCGTTGAGGGACTAGCGGCTTACGAGCAGTACTTC.